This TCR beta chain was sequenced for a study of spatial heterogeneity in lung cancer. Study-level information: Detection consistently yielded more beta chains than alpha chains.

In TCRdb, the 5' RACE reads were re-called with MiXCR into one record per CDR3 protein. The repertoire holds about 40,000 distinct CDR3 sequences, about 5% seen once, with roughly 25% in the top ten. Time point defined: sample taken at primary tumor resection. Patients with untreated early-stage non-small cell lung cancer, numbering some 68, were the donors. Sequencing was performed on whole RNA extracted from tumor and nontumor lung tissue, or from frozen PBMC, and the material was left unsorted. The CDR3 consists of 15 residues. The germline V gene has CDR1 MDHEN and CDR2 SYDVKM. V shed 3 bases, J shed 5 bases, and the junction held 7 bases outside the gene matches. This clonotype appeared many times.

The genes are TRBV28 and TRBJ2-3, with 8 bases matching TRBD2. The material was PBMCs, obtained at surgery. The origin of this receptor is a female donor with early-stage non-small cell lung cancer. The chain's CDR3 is CASSLAGGGGDTQYF. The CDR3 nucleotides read TGTGCCAGCAGTTTGGCGGGGGGTGGCGGAGATACGCAGTATTTT.